This T cell receptor (beta chain) was sequenced during a study of prognosis after radiotherapy for stage I lung cancer. Study overall: Medical inoperability was the status assigned to all non-small cell lung cancer patients. Adenocarcinoma was the tumor type in approximately 12 patients, squamous cell carcinoma in several.

Imaging by CT and PET/CT found every patient node-negative, and no patient had prior chemotherapy, radiotherapy or other malignancies. Points on this clonotype: One base away lies a much larger clone, so this may be a sequencing read error.

The CDR3 totals 15 residues. CDR1 and CDR2 (germline): SGHDT, YYEEEE. With 2 bases removed from V and 5 bases from J, the gap between germline ends came to 16 bases. Researchers used two-round multiplex PCR to amplify TCR beta CDR3 starting from genomic DNA. Primers targeting each individual TRBV and TRBJ gene were applied in first-round PCR. From the multiplex PCR reads, TCRdb called clonotypes with MiXCR, one entry per CDR3 protein. The data show some 39,000 distinct CDR3 sequences, approximately 25% seen once. The source is a donor aged 50 or older with non-small cell lung cancer. This sequence joins TRBV5-6 and TRBJ2-5, with TRBD2 as a possible D gene (5 bases). The sample here was PBMCs, taken before or after stereotactic body radiation therapy (not recorded which). The CDR3 bases are TGTGCCAGCAGCTTTTTTAGGACCGGAGGCGAGACCCAGTACTTC. Encoded protein: CASSFFRTGGETQYF.